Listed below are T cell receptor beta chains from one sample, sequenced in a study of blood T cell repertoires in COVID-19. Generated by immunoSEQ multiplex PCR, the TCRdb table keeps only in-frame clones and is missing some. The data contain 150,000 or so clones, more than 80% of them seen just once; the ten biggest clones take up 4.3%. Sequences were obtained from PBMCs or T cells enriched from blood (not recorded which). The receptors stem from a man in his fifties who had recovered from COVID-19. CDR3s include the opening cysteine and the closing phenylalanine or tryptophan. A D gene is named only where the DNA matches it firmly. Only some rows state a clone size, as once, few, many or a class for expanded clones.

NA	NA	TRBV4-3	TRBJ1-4	CASSQDPGSEKLFF	TGCGCCAGCAGCCAAGACCCGGGAAGTGAAAAACTGTTTTTT
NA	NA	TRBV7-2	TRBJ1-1	CASSLVRNTEAFF	TGTGCCAGCAGCTTAGTCAGGAACACTGAAGCTTTCTTT
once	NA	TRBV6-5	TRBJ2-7	CASSMGAPREQYF	TGTGCCAGCAGTATGGGGGCGCCTAGGGAGCAGTACTTC
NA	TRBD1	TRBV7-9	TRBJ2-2	CASSQGTGVTGELFF	TGTGCCAGCAGCCAGGGGACAGGGGTCACCGGGGAGCTGTTTTTT
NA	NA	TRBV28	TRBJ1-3	CASSLYDLSGNTIYF	TGTGCCAGCAGTTTATATGACTTGTCTGGAAACACCATATATTTT
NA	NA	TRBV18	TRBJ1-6	CASSPKQLGNSPLHF	TGTGCCAGCTCACCGAAACAGCTTGGAAATTCACCCCTCCACTTT
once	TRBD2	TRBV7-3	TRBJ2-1	CASSPGGGRADEQFF	TGTGCCAGCAGCCCGGGCGGCGGGAGGGCCGATGAGCAGTTCTTC
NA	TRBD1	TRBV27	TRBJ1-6	CASSYQTAGGNNSPLHF	TGTGCCAGCAGTTACCAAACGGCAGGGGGCAATAATTCACCCCTCCACTTT
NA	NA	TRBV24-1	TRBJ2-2	CATSDLLASPKGELFF	TGTGCCACCAGTGATTTGCTAGCTAGCCCTAAAGGGGAGCTGTTTTTT
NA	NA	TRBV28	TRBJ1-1	CASSLAGPTEAFF	TGTGCCAGCAGTTTAGCGGGACCCACTGAAGCTTTCTTT